These 14 T cell receptor beta chains originate from one sample sequenced in a study of OX40 agonist ivuxolimab in advanced cancers. The data were produced by immunoSEQ multiplex PCR, yet TCRdb's version contains in-frame clones alone and is incomplete. The sample includes tens of thousands of clones, about 90% of them seen just once. The source was CD4+ or CD8+ T cells sorted from blood, collected in a trial of the OX40 agonist ivuxolimab. These receptors all come from an adult with an advanced solid tumor such as melanoma, head and neck, liver or kidney cancer.

The V and J genes are TRBV27 and TRBJ1-5; possible D gene TRBD1, 6 bases. This CDR3 region has 13 residues. Germline values: CDR1 MNHEY, CDR2 SMNVEV (reference sequence). V was cut by 6 bases and J by 6 bases, with 12 bases left in between. CDR3 nucleotide sequence: TGTGCCAGCAGCACAGGGATAGGTCAGCCCCAGCATTTT. It yields the protein CASSTGIGQPQHF.

The chain combines TRBV13 with TRBJ1-1; D may be TRBD1 (5 bases). The CDR3 loop spans 14 amino acids. CDR1 and CDR2 (germline): PRHDT, FYEKMQ (reference sequence). Trimming removed 3 bases from V and 6 bases from J, with 14 bases in between. The CDR3 DNA follows: TGTGCCAGCAGCTTGATGGGCAGGGTGGCTGAAGCTTTCTTT. This sequence encodes CASSLMGRVAEAFF.

V is TRBV6-4 and J is TRBJ1-5; a weak D match, TRBD1 (6 bases). Germline V lookup: CDR1 MRHNA, CDR2 SNTAGT. V gave up 2 bases and J gave up 3 bases, with 14 bases separating them. The CDR3 is 16 amino acids. CDR3 coding DNA: TGTGCCAGCAGTGACGTGCGGGACACTAACAATCAGCCCCAGCATTTT. Translation: CASSDVRDTNNQPQHF.

The chain combines TRBV21-1 with TRBJ1-5; TRBD1 reflects the table's D call only, with no check against the DNA. TRBV21-1 is labeled a pseudogene. The CDR3 has 17 residues. The CDR3 spells CASSPTGQVRSNQPQHF. For the CDR3, the DNA is TGTGCCAGCAGCCCGACCGGACAGGTTCGGAGCAATCAGCCCCAGCATTTT.

The chain combines TRBV6-5 with TRBJ1-5; D is ambiguous. CDR3 size: 15 residues. Germline CDR1 is MNHEY and CDR2 is SVGAGI. Trimming shortened V by 2 bases and J by 2 bases, and 10 bases separated the two germline ends. The CDR3 spells CASSYAGEGNQPQHF. CDR3 nucleotides: TGTGCCAGCAGTTACGCGGGAGAAGGCAATCAGCCCCAGCATTTT.

The J gene is TRBJ2-5, the V gene TRBV9; 8 bases fit TRBD1. With 6 bases clipped from V and 5 bases from J, the junction kept 12 bases outside the gene matches. Germline V gene lookup returns CDR1 SGDLS and CDR2 YYNGEE. The CDR3 contains 15 residues. The CDR3 DNA is TGTGCCAGCACCCTGTCCCCCAGGGGGCTGGAGACCCAGTACTTC. It yields the protein CASTLSPRGLETQYF. The full variable domain, with the rest looked up from reference TRBV9 and TRBJ2-5, is DSGVTQTPKHLITATGQRVTLRCSPRSGDLSVYWYQQSLDQGLQFLIQYYNGEERAKGNILERFSAQQFPDLHSELNLSSLELGDSALYFCASTLSPRGLETQYFGPGTRLLVL.

The chain uses TRBV6-5 and TRBJ1-4; no clear D gene. Germline CDR1 is MNHEY and CDR2 is SVGAGI. The CDR3 spans 14 residues. Trimming pared 7 bases from V and 4 bases from J, leaving 13 bases between. In DNA form, the CDR3 reads TGTGCCAGCAAAGAATTTATCGGTAATGAAAAACTGTTTTTT. Its protein product is CASKEFIGNEKLFF.

V usage is TRBV28 and J usage is TRBJ1-4; D remains unclear. CDR1 is MDHEN, CDR2 SYDVKM, per germline. V dropped 2 bases and J dropped 7 bases, with 11 bases sitting between them. The CDR3 totals 14 residues. CDR3 sequence: CASSLGQEGEKLFF. CDR3 in DNA: TGTGCCAGCAGTTTAGGTCAGGAGGGTGAAAAACTGTTTTTT.

V and J are TRBV7-9 and TRBJ2-3; D gene unclear. CDR3 length: 12 amino acids. Trimming removed 3 bases at V and 5 bases at J, with 6 bases between. Germline CDR1 reads SEHNR; CDR2 reads FQNEAQ (reference sequence). The CDR3 reads CASSFFIDTQYF. CDR3 DNA sequence: TGTGCCAGCAGCTTTTTTATAGATACGCAGTATTTT.

This chain joins TRBV7-9 and TRBJ1-1; D not certain. The germline V gene encodes CDR1 SEHNR and CDR2 FQNEAQ (reference sequence). V lost 3 bases, J lost 6 bases, and 8 bases lay in between. This CDR3 has 12 residues. The DNA for the CDR3 is TGTGCCAGCAGCTTCGGCGGGTCTGAAGCTTTCTTT. This encodes CASSFGGSEAFF.

The chain links TRBV4-3 to TRBJ2-7; 7 bases fit TRBD1. Germline trimming cut 4 bases from V and 2 bases from J; bases unmatched to any gene: 5. This CDR3 is 14 amino acids long. CDR1 and CDR2 from the germline V gene are LGHNA and YSLEER. The CDR3 here is CASSRLTGPYEQYF. The CDR3 coding sequence is TGCGCCAGCAGCCGACTGACAGGGCCCTACGAGCAGTACTTC.

The genes are TRBV28 and TRBJ1-6, with D unclear. The length of the CDR3 is 14 residues. Germline V gene sequence: CDR1 MDHEN, CDR2 SYDVKM. V was pared by 7 bases and J by 3 bases, with 10 bases between. The CDR3 reads CASNEDGYNSPLHF. Written as DNA, the CDR3 is TGTGCCAGCAATGAGGACGGCTATAATTCACCCCTCCACTTT.

On this clone: The identical CDR3 is also encoded by other nucleotide sequences in the sample. The chain couples TRBV28 to TRBJ2-7, with D hard to call. Looked up from germline, CDR1 is MDHEN and CDR2 is SYDVKM. The V gene lost 5 bases and the J gene lost 1 base, with 6 bases spanning the gap. This CDR3 has 12 residues. CDR3 in DNA: TGTGCCAGCAGTCTCAGTTCCTACGAGCAGTACTTC. Its translation is CASSLSSYEQYF.

The rearrangement links TRBV5-6 to TRBJ2-1, with unresolved D. Germline assignment: CDR1 SGHDT and CDR2 YYEEEE. V was cut by 2 bases and J by 3 bases, with 9 bases left in between. The CDR3 is 14 residues long. The CDR3, as DNA: TGTGCCAGCAGCTTTTTTTCTGACTACAATGAGCAGTTCTTC. Its protein is CASSFFSDYNEQFF.